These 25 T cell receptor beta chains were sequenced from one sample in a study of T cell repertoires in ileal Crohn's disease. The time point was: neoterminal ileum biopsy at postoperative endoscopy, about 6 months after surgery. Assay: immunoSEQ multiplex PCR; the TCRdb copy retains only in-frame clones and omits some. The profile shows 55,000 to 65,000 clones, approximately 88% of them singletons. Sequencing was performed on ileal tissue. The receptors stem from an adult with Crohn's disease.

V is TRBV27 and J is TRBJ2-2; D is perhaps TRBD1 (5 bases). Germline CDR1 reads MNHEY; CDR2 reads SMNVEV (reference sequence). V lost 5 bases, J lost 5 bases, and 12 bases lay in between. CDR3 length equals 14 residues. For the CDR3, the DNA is TGTGCCAGCAGTCCAGGGATAGGGACCGGGGAGCTGTTTTTT. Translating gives CASSPGIGTGELFF.

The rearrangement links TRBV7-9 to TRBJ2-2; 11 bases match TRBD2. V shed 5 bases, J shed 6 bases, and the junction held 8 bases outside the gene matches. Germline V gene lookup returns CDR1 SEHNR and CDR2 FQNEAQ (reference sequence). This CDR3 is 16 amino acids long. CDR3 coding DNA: TGTGCCAGCAGCAAACCGGGACTAGCGGCCTCCGGGGAGCTGTTTTTT. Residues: CASSKPGLAASGELFF.

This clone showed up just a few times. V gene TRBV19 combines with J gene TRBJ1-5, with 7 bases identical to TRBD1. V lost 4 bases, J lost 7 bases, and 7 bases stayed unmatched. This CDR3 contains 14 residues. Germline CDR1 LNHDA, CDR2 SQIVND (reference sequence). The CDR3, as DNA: TGTGCCAGTAGTAACAGGGGAGGATGGCAGCCCCAGCATTTT. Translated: CASSNRGGWQPQHF.

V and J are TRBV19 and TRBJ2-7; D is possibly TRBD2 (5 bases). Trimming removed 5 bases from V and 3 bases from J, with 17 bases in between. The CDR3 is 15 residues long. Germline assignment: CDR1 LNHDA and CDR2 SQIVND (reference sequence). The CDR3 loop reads CASSLRGSESYEQYF. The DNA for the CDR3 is TGTGCCAGTAGTTTACGAGGGAGCGAGAGCTACGAGCAGTACTTC. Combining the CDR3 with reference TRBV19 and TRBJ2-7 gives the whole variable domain DGGITQSPKYLFRKEGQNVTLSCEQNLNHDAMYWYRQDPGQGLRLIYYSQIVNDFQKGDIAEGYSVSREKKESFPLTVTSAQKNPTAFYLCASSLRGSESYEQYFGPGTRLTVT.

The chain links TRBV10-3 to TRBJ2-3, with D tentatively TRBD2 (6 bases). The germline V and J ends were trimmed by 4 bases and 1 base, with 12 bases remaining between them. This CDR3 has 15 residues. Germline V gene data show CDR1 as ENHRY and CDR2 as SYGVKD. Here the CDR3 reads CAISARERRTDTQYF. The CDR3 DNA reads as TGTGCCATCAGTGCGCGGGAAAGGCGCACAGATACGCAGTATTTT.

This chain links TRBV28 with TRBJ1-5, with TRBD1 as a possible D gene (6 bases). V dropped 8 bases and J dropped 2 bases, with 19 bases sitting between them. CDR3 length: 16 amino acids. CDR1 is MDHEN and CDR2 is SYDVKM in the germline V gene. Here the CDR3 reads CASGLQGRRRNQPQHF. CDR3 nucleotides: TGTGCCAGCGGCCTTCAGGGGCGCCGGCGCAATCAGCCCCAGCATTTT.

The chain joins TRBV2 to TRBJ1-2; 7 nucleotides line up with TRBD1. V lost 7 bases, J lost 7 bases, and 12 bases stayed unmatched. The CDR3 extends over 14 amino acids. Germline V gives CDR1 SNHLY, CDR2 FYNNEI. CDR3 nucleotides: TGTGCCAGCACTCCGGGACAGCCAAGAGGTGGCTACACCTTC. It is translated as CASTPGQPRGGYTF.

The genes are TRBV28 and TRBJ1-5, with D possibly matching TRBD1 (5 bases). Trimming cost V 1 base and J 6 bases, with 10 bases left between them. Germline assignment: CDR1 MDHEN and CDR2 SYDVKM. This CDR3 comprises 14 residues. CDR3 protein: CASSLSTGGQPQHF. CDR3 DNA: TGTGCCAGCAGTTTATCTACAGGTGGTCAGCCCCAGCATTTT.

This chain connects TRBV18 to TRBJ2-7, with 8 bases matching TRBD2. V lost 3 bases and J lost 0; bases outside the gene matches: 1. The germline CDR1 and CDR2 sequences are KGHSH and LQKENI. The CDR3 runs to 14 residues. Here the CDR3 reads CASSPSGGSYEQYV. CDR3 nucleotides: TGTGCCAGCTCACCGAGCGGGGGCTCCTACGAGCAGTACGTC.

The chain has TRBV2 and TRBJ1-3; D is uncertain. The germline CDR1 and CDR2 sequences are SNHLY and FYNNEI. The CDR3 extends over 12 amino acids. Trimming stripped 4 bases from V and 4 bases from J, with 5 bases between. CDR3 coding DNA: TGTGCCAGCAGTGTCGGGGGAAACACCATATATTTT. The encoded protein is CASSVGGNTIYF.

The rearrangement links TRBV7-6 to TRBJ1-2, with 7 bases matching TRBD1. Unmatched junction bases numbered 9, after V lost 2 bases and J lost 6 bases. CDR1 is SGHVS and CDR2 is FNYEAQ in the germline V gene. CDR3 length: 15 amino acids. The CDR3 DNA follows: TGTGCCAGCAGCTTAAGTGACAGGGCTCGGGATGGCTACACCTTC. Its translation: CASSLSDRARDGYTF.

The CDR3 DNA sequence: TGTGCCAGCAGCCAAGAGGGCGGGACTTCTCAGCCCCAGCATTTT. It yields the protein CASSQEGGTSQPQHF. The gene calls are TRBV4-2 and TRBJ1-5; D perhaps matches TRBD1 (5 bases). The V and J ends lost 0 bases and 6 bases respectively, with 12 bases between them. Germline V gives CDR1 LGHNA, CDR2 YNFKEQ. The CDR3 is 15 amino acids.

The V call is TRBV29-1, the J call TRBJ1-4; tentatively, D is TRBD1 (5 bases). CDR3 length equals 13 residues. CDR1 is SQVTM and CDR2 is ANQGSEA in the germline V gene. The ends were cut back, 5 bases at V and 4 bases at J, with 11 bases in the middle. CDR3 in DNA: TGCAGCGTTTCGGACAACGATAATGAAAAACTGTTTTTT. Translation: CSVSDNDNEKLFF.

As DNA, the CDR3 is TGTGCCAGCAGTACACAGAACACTGAAGCTTTCTTT. Translation gives CASSTQNTEAFF. The rearrangement joins TRBV6-6 to TRBJ1-1; no clear D. The CDR3 consists of 12 residues. The V end lost 5 bases, the J end lost 1 base, and 5 bases lay between the germline ends. Germline CDR1 MNHNY, CDR2 SVGAGI (reference sequence).

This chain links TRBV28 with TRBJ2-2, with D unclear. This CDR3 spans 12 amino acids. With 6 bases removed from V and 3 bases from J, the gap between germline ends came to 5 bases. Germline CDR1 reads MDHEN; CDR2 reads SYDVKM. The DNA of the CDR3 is TGTGCCAGCAGAACGGACACCGGGGAGCTGTTTTTT. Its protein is CASRTDTGELFF. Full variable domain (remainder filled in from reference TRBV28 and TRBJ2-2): DVKVTQSSRYLVKRTGEKVFLECVQDMDHENMFWYRQDPGLGLRLIYFSYDVKMKEKGDIPEGYSVSREKKERFSLILESASTNQTSMYLCASRTDTGELFFGEGSRLTVL.

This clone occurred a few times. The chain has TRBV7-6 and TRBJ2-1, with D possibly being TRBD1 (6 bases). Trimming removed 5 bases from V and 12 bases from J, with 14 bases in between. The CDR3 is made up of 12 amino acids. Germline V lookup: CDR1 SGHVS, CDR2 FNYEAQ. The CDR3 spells CASSTNREGQFF. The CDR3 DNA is TGTGCCAGCAGCACCAACAGGGAAGGGCAGTTCTTC. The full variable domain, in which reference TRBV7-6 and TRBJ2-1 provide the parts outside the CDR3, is GAGVSQSPRYKVTKRGQDVALRCDPISGHVSLYWYRQALGQGPEFLTYFNYEAQQDKSGLPNDRFSAERPEGSISTLTIQRTEQRDSAMYRCASSTNREGQFFGPGTRLTVL.

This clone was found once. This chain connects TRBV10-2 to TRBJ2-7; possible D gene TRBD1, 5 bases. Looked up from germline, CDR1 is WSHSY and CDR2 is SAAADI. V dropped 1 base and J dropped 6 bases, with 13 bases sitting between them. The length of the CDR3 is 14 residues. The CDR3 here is CASSEFVGAGEQYV. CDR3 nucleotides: TGCGCCAGCAGTGAGTTCGTAGGGGCTGGCGAGCAGTACGTC.

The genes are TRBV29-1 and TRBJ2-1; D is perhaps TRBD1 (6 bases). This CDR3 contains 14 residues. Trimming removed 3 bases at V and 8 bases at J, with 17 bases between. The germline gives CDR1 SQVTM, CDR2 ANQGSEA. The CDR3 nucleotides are TGCAGCGTTGAGCTCCGGACAGCAAGGGATGAGCAGTTCTTC. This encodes CSVELRTARDEQFF.

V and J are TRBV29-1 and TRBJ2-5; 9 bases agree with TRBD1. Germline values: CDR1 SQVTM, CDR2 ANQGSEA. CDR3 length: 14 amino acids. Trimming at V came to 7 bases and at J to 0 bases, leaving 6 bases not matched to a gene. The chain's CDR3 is CSAHRQGDQETQYF. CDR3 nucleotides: TGCAGCGCCCACCGACAGGGGGACCAAGAGACCCAGTACTTC.

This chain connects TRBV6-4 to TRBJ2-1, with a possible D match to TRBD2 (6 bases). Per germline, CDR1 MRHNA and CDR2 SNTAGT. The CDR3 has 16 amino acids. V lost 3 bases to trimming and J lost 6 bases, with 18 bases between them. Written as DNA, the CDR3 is TGTGCCAGCAGTGATCGCTTGGCGGGATTCGGCAATGAGCAGTTCTTC. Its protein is CASSDRLAGFGNEQFF.

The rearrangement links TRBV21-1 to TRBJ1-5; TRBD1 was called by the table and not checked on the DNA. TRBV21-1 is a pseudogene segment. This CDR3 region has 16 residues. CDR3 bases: TGTGCCAGCAGCAAAGCTTACTACAGGGCGGACCAGCCCCAGCATTTT. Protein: CASSKAYYRADQPQHF.

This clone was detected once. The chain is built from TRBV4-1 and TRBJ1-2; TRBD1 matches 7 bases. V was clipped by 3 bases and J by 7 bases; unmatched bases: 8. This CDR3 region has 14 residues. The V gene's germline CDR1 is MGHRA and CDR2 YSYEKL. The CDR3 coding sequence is TGCGCCAGCAGCCAGACCGACAGGGCCACTGGCTACACCTTC. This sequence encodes CASSQTDRATGYTF.

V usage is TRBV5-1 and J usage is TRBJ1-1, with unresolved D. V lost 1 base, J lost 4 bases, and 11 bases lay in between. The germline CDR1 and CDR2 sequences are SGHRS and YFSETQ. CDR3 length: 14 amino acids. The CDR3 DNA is TGCGCCAGCAGCTTGTTTCCTGGAGGCACTGAAGCTTTCTTT. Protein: CASSLFPGGTEAFF.

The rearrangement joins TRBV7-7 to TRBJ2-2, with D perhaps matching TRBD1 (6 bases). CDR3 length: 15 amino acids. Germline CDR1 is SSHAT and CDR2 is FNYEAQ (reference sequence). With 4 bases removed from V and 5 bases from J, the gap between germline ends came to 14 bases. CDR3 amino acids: CASSSGTPLTGELFF. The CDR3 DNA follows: TGTGCCAGCAGCTCCGGGACACCCCTTACCGGGGAGCTGTTTTTT.

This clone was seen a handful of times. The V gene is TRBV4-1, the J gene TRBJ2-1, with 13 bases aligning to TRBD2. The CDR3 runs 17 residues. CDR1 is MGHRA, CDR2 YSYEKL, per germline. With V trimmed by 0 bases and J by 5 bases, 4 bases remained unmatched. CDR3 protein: CASSQELGTSGDNEQFF. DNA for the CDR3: TGCGCCAGCAGCCAAGAATTGGGGACTAGCGGGGACAATGAGCAGTTCTTC.